One sample yielded the 2 T cell receptor beta chains listed below, sequenced in a study of blood T cell repertoires in COVID-19. Some clones are missing from TCRdb's copy, which holds only in-frame ones; the method was immunoSEQ multiplex PCR. The table lists approximately 150,000 clones, approximately 90% of them singletons. The sequencing sample was made of peripheral blood. The receptors stem from a woman aged 45-60 years with active or convalescent COVID-19.

In DNA form, the CDR3 reads TGTGCCAGCAGTCTGACTAGCGGTTTTAGGGATACGCAGTATTTT. It codes for CASSLTSGFRDTQYF. The rearrangement uses TRBV28 and TRBJ2-3; 9 nucleotides align to TRBD2. Per the germline V gene, CDR1 is MDHEN and CDR2 is SYDVKM. The ends lost 5 bases at V and 6 bases at J; junction bases unmatched: 9. The CDR3 length is 15 residues.

The chain couples TRBV19 to TRBJ2-3; 13 bases are a match to TRBD2. Trimming at V came to 8 bases and at J to 2 bases, leaving 7 bases not matched to a gene. The CDR3 is made up of 16 amino acids. Looked up from germline, CDR1 is LNHDA and CDR2 is SQIVND (reference sequence). The CDR3 DNA sequence: TGTGCCAGTTCACGAGGACTAGCGGGAGACACAGATACGCAGTATTTT. This encodes CASSRGLAGDTDTQYF. Based on the CDR3 plus reference TRBV19 and TRBJ2-3, the full variable domain is DGGITQSPKYLFRKEGQNVTLSCEQNLNHDAMYWYRQDPGQGLRLIYYSQIVNDFQKGDIAEGYSVSREKKESFPLTVTSAQKNPTAFYLCASSRGLAGDTDTQYFGPGTRLTVL.